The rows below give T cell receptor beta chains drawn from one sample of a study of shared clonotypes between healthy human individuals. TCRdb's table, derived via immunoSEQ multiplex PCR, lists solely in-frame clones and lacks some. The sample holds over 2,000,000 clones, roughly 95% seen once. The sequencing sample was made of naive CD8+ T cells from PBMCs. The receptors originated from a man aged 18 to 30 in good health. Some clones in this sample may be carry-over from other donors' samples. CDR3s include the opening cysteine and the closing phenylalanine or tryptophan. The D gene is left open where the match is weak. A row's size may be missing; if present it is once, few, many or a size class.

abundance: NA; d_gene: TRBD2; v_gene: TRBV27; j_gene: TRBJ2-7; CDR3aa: CASRSSGTTYEQYF; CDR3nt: TGTGCCAGCAGATCTAGCGGGACCACCTACGAGCAGTACTTC
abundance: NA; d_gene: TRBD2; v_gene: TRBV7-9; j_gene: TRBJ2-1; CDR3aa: CASSTGLAGYNEQFF; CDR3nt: TGTGCCAGCAGCACCGGACTAGCGGGTTACAATGAGCAGTTCTTC
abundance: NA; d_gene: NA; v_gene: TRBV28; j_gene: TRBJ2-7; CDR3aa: CASKGVNLYEQYF; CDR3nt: TGTGCCAGCAAGGGGGTGAATCTCTACGAGCAGTACTTC
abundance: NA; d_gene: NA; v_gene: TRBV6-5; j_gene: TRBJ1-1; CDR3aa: CASSFSLNTEAFF; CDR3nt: TGTGCCAGCAGTTTCAGTCTGAACACTGAAGCTTTCTTT
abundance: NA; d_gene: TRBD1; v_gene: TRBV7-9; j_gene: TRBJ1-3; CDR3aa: CASSLGDRSNTIYF; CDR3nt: TGTGCCAGCAGCTTAGGGGACAGATCAAACACCATATATTTT
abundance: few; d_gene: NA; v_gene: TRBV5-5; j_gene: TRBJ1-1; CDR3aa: CASSVQKVVDEAFF; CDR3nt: TGTGCCAGCAGCGTTCAGAAGGTTGTCGATGAAGCTTTCTTT
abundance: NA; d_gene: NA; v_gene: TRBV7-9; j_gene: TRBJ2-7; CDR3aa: CASSKTRPGTDTYEQYF; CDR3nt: TGTGCCAGCAGCAAAACACGACCCGGGACGGACACCTACGAGCAGTACTTC
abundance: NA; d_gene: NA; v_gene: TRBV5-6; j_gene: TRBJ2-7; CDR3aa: CASSFGDTQAYEQYF; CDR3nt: TGTGCCAGCAGCTTTGGGGACACCCAGGCATACGAGCAGTACTTC
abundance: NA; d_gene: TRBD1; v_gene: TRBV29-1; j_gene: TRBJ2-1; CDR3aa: CSAVTGRDEQFF; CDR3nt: TGCAGCGCAGTGACAGGGCGCGATGAGCAGTTCTTC
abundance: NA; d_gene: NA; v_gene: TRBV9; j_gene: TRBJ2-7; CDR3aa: CASSVVAGPQYEQYF; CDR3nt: TGTGCCAGCAGCGTAGTGGCAGGCCCTCAGTACGAGCAGTACTTC
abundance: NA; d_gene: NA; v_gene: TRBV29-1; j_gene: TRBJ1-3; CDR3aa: CSVFDGVLNTIYF; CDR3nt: TGCAGCGTTTTCGACGGGGTCCTAAACACCATATATTTT
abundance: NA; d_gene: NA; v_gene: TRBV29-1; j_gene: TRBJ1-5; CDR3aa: CSAAGGSNQPQHF; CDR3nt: TGCAGCGCCGCGGGGGGCAGCAATCAGCCCCAGCATTTT
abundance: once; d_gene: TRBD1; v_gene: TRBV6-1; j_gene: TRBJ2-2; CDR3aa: CASGDRGGTGELFF; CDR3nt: TGTGCCAGCGGCGACAGGGGCGGCACCGGGGAGCTGTTTTTT
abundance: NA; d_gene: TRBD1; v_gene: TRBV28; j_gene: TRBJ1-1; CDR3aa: CASSFLGTGYYTEAFF; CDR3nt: TGTGCCAGCAGTTTTTTAGGGACAGGCTATTACACTGAAGCTTTCTTT
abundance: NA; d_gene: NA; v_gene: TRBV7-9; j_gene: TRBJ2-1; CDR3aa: CASSLGDYNEQFF; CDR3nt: TGTGCCAGCAGCTTAGGGGACTACAATGAGCAGTTCTTC
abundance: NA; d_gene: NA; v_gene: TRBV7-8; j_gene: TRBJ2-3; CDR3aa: CASTPGLGTDTQYF; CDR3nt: TGTGCCAGCACCCCGGGACTTGGCACAGATACGCAGTATTTT
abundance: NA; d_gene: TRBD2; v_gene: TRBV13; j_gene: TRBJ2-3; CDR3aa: CASSFERERSTDTQYF; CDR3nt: TGTGCCAGCAGCTTCGAGCGGGAGAGGAGCACAGATACGCAGTATTTT
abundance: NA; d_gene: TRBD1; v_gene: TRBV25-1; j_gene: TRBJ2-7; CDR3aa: CASRTGYEQYF; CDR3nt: TGTGCCAGCAGGACAGGGTACGAGCAGTACTTC
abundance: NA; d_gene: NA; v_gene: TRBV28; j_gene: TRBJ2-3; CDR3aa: CASSARGHVSTDTQYF; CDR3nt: TGTGCCAGCAGTGCACGTGGTCATGTTAGTACAGATACGCAGTATTTT
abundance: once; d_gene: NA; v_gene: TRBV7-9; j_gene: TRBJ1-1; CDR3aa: CASIQTANTEAFF; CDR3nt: TGTGCCAGCATCCAGACGGCGAACACTGAAGCTTTCTTT
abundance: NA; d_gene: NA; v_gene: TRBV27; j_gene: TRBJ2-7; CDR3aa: CASSWSQGLEQYF; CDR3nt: TGTGCCAGCAGTTGGTCGCAGGGTCTCGAGCAGTACTTC
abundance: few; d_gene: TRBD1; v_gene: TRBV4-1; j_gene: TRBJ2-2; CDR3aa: CASSQEGTGYGELFF; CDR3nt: TGCGCCAGCAGCCAAGAAGGGACAGGGTACGGGGAGCTGTTTTTT
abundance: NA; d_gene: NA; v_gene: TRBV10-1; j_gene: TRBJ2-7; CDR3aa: CASSERGSGSSYEQYF; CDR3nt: TGCGCCAGCAGTGAGAGGGGAAGCGGTTCCTCCTACGAGCAGTACTTC
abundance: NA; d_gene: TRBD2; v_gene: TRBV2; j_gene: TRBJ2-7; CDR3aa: CASGRLAGTEQYF; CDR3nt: TGTGCCAGCGGTCGACTAGCGGGTACCGAGCAGTACTTC
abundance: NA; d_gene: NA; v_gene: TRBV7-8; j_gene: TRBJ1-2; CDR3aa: CASTPMGGAGYGYTF; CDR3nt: TGTGCCAGCACCCCAATGGGGGGGGCGGGCTATGGCTACACCTTC
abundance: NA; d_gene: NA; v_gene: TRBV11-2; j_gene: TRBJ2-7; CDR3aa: CASSFSQVKAYEQYF; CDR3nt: TGTGCCAGCAGCTTCTCCCAGGTTAAAGCCTACGAGCAGTACTTC
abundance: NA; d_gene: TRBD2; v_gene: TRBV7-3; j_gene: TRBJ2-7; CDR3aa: CASSLRPSGYEQYF; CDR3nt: TGTGCCAGCAGCTTACGTCCTAGCGGCTACGAGCAGTACTTC
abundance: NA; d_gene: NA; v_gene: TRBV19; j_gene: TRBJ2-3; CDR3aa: CASSKGDRQYF; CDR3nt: TGTGCCAGTAGTAAGGGTGATAGGCAGTATTTT
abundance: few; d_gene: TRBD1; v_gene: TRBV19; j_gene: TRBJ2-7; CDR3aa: CASSLKQGSGSYEQYF; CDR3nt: TGTGCCAGTAGTCTAAAACAGGGGTCTGGCTCCTACGAGCAGTACTTC
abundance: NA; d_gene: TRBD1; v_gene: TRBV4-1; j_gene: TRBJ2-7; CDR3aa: CASSHTDRAYEQYF; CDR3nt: TGCGCCAGCAGCCACACCGACAGGGCCTACGAGCAGTACTTC
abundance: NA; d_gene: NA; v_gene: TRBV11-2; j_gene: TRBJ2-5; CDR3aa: CASSPLGYQETQYF; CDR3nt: TGTGCCAGCAGCCCTCTGGGGTACCAAGAGACCCAGTACTTC
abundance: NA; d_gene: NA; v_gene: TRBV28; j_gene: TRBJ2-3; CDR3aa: CASSFTGSGDTQYF; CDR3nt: TGTGCCAGCAGTTTCACAGGGTCAGGAGATACGCAGTATTTT
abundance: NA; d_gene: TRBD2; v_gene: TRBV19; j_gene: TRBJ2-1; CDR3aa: CASSFGLAGGPYNEQFF; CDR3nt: TGTGCCAGTAGTTTCGGACTAGCGGGAGGGCCCTACAATGAGCAGTTCTTC
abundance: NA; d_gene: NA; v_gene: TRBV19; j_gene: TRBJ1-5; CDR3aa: CASSTQSLAGRSNQPQHF; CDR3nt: TGTGCCAGTAGTACGCAATCCCTGGCGGGCAGGAGCAATCAGCCCCAGCATTTT
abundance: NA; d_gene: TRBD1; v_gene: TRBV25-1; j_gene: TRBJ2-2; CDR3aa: CASSARTAGTGTGELFF; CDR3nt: TGTGCCAGCAGCGCCCGGACTGCCGGGACAGGGACCGGGGAGCTGTTTTTT
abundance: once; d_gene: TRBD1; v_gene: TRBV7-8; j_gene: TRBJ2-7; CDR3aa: CASSYRQGTTYEQYF; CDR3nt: TGTGCCAGCAGCTATAGACAGGGAACTACCTACGAGCAGTACTTC
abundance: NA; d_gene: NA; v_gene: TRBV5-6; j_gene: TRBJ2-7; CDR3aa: CASSLGPGAHEQYF; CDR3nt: TGTGCCAGCAGCCTCGGGCCAGGTGCGCACGAGCAGTACTTC
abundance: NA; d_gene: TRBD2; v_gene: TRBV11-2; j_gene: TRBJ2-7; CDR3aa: CASSLGLAGTYEQYF; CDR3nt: TGTGCCAGCAGCTTAGGTCTAGCGGGAACCTACGAGCAGTACTTC